These T cell receptor beta chains were read from a single sample in a study of T cell changes during pregnancy in multiple sclerosis. Libraries were prepared by immunoSEQ multiplex PCR; TCRdb keeps only in-frame clonotypes and omits some of them. The sample holds around 63,000 clones, approximately 92% seen once. The sample here was CD8+ T cells from peripheral blood mononuclear cells, taken in the third trimester of pregnancy. The receptors come from a female donor in good health, enrolled as a control in a pregnancy study. CDR3s include the opening cysteine and the closing phenylalanine or tryptophan. The order of the fields is J gene, clone size, V gene, D gene, CDR3 length, CDR3 DNA, CDR3 protein. The D gene is left open where the match is weak. Only part of the rows carry a size: once, few, many, or a class if the clone is expanded.

TRBJ2-1,NA,TRBV19,NA,17,TGTGCCAGTAGTTCTTGGGATCTCGGGGGGCCGGAGGGTGAGCAGTTCTTC,CASSSWDLGGPEGEQFF
TRBJ2-4,NA,TRBV7-2,NA,14,TGTGCCAGCAGCTTAGACAGGCCCGAAAACATTCAGTACTTC,CASSLDRPENIQYF
TRBJ2-7,NA,TRBV7-6,NA,15,TGTGCCAGCAGCCCGACTAGGGGCAATGGTAGCGAGCAGTACTTC,CASSPTRGNGSEQYF
TRBJ2-3,NA,TRBV15,NA,15,TGTGCCACCAGCAATGGACAGTCTAGCACAGATACGCAGTATTTT,CATSNGQSSTDTQYF
TRBJ1-3,NA,TRBV7-8,NA,20,TGTGCCAGCAGCTTGCTGGAACAGGAATACTTACATATCTCTGGAAACACCATATATTTT,CASSLLEQEYLHISGNTIYF
TRBJ2-5,once,TRBV7-3,TRBD1,16,TGTGCCAGCAGCTTTACGGGACAGAGGTACCAAGAGACCCAGTACTTC,CASSFTGQRYQETQYF
TRBJ2-7,NA,TRBV5-4,TRBD1,13,TGTGCCAGCAGCGAAGACAGGGCCTACGAGCAGTACTTC,CASSEDRAYEQYF
TRBJ2-3,once,TRBV15,TRBD1,16,TGTGCCACCAGCTCCCGGACAGGACCCCTGGCAGATACGCAGTATTTT,CATSSRTGPLADTQYF
TRBJ2-7,NA,TRBV5-1,NA,13,TGCGCCAGCAGCTTGGGACAGAACTACGAGCAGTACTTC,CASSLGQNYEQYF
TRBJ2-2,NA,TRBV10-3,TRBD1,16,TGTGCCATCAGTGAGTCTGGTGGGACAGGGCCCGGGGAGCTGTTTTTT,CAISESGGTGPGELFF
TRBJ1-1,NA,TRBV11-2,NA,13,TGTGCCAGCGGGCCGGGAACAAAGACTGAAGCTTTCTTT,CASGPGTKTEAFF
TRBJ2-7,NA,TRBV9,NA,13,TGTGCCAGCAGCGCCCCCTCGTCCTACGAGCAGTACTTC,CASSAPSSYEQYF
TRBJ2-3,once,TRBV11-3,TRBD2,14,TGTGCCAGCAGCCTTAGCGGGGGCGGGGATACGCAGTATTTT,CASSLSGGGDTQYF
TRBJ2-7,NA,TRBV27,TRBD2,18,TGTGCCAGCAGTTTTGCGGTAGCGGGGCCGGGGTCCTCCTACGAGCAGTACTTC,CASSFAVAGPGSSYEQYF
TRBJ2-3,once,TRBV5-6,TRBD2,17,TGTGCCAGCAGCTATTCTGGGGAGCGGGGGTTTGCAGATACGCAGTATTTT,CASSYSGERGFADTQYF
TRBJ2-7,NA,TRBV4-3,TRBD1,15,TGCGCCAGCAGCCAATTGGGACAGGCTACCTACGAGCAGTACTTC,CASSQLGQATYEQYF
TRBJ1-6,NA,TRBV4-3,NA,16,TGCGCCAGCAGCCAAGATTTCGGCAGGGATGATTCACCCCTCCACTTT,CASSQDFGRDDSPLHF
TRBJ2-5,NA,TRBV6-4,TRBD1,14,TGTGCCAGCAGTGACGGGCAGGGGGCAGAGACCCAGTACTTC,CASSDGQGAETQYF
TRBJ1-1,NA,TRBV4-2,NA,13,TGTGCCAGCAGCCAAGAGGTAGCCACTGAAGCTTTCTTT,CASSQEVATEAFF
TRBJ2-1,NA,TRBV7-9,TRBD2,17,TGTGCCAGCAGCTCCCCGGGACTAGCGGGGGGCCCCAATGAGCAGTTCTTC,CASSSPGLAGGPNEQFF
TRBJ1-1,NA,TRBV7-3,NA,15,TGTGCCAGCAGCATTGACTCGGGGGTGGACACTGAAGCTTTCTTT,CASSIDSGVDTEAFF
TRBJ1-6,NA,TRBV6-5,NA,13,TGTGCCAGCAGTTACGGGGCCGGGTCACCCCTCCACTTT,CASSYGAGSPLHF
TRBJ2-1,NA,TRBV7-9,NA,13,TGTGCCAGCAGCTCGGGAGTTAAAAATGAGCAGTTCTTC,CASSSGVKNEQFF
TRBJ2-3,NA,TRBV7-9,NA,15,TGTGCCAGCAGTCGTGCGAGACAGAACACAGATACGCAGTATTTT,CASSRARQNTDTQYF
TRBJ1-5,NA,TRBV5-8,NA,14,TGTGCCAGCAATTCAGGAGGGACCAATCAGCCCCAGCATTTT,CASNSGGTNQPQHF
TRBJ2-5,NA,TRBV7-9,TRBD2,15,TGTGCCAGCAGACGTGGGACTAGCGGGGGAGAGACCCAGTACTTC,CASRRGTSGGETQYF
TRBJ2-1,NA,TRBV6-5,NA,13,TGTGCCAGCAGTTACTTGAGTGCCAATGAGCAGTTCTTC,CASSYLSANEQFF
TRBJ2-2,NA,TRBV12-2,NA,18,TGTGCAAGTCGCTTAGTTGGAAGGCCATTACCGGGGACCGGGGAGCTGTTTTTT,CASRLVGRPLPGTGELFF
TRBJ2-1,NA,TRBV5-6,TRBD2,16,TGTGCCAGCAGCTTTTCTCTAGCGGGGGGGCTCAATGAGCAGTTCTTC,CASSFSLAGGLNEQFF
TRBJ1-1,NA,TRBV7-6,NA,14,TGTGCCAGCAGCCCCCGGGGGGTGAACACTGAAGCTTTCTTT,CASSPRGVNTEAFF
TRBJ2-3,NA,TRBV7-3,NA,14,TGTGCCAGCAGCGGAGAATCCGACCCCTTGGCGCAGTATTTT,CASSGESDPLAQYF
TRBJ1-1,NA,TRBV19,NA,13,TGTGCCAGTATGGCAGGTTTGAACACTGAAGCTTTCTTT,CASMAGLNTEAFF
TRBJ1-4,NA,TRBV6-5,TRBD1,16,TGTGCCAGCAGTTCCTTCAGCGACAGGGATAATGAAAAACTGTTTTTT,CASSSFSDRDNEKLFF
TRBJ2-3,NA,TRBV19,NA,13,TGTGCCAGTAGTATAGATCCCGGTGATACGCAGTATTTT,CASSIDPGDTQYF
TRBJ1-5,NA,TRBV5-4,NA,14,TGTGCCAGCAGCTTGGCGGGGGGCAATCAGCCCCAGCATTTT,CASSLAGGNQPQHF
TRBJ2-2,NA,TRBV9,TRBD1,18,TGTGCCAGCAGCGCGCCGGGACAGGGGGACATGAACACCGGGGAGCTGTTTTTT,CASSAPGQGDMNTGELFF
TRBJ1-1,once,TRBV4-3,TRBD1,16,TGCGCCAGCAGCCCCGGATCGGGACAGGCGAACACTGAAGCTTTCTTT,CASSPGSGQANTEAFF
TRBJ2-7,once,TRBV10-3,NA,16,TGTGCCATCAGTGACCCTACGGGACTGAGGGCCTACGAGCAGTACTTC,CAISDPTGLRAYEQYF
TRBJ2-7,few,TRBV27,NA,13,TGTGCCAGCAGTCAGGCCACGGGGAGCGAGCAGTACTTC,CASSQATGSEQYF
TRBJ2-3,NA,TRBV2,TRBD2,17,TGTGCCAGCAGAGACCTCACTAGCGGGGGGGCCACAGATACGCAGTATTTT,CASRDLTSGGATDTQYF
TRBJ2-7,NA,TRBV7-2,NA,14,TGTGCCAGCAGCTTAGCGCGTGCGTCCTACGAGCAGTACTTC,CASSLARASYEQYF
TRBJ1-3,once,TRBV5-4,NA,14,TGTGCCAGCAGTTCACGGGGCTCTGGAAACACCATATATTTT,CASSSRGSGNTIYF
TRBJ1-5,NA,TRBV28,NA,15,TGTGCCAGCAGTTTAACAGGGCTGGGTGATCAGCCCCAGCATTTT,CASSLTGLGDQPQHF
TRBJ2-5,NA,TRBV30,TRBD1,11,TGTGCCTTTGACAGGGAAGAGACCCAGTACTTC,CAFDREETQYF
TRBJ1-1,NA,TRBV28,NA,18,TGTGCCAGCAGTTCTACAGGGTCCCTTGTGACCTCGAACACTGAAGCTTTCTTT,CASSSTGSLVTSNTEAFF
TRBJ1-2,NA,TRBV2,TRBD1,13,TGTGCCAGCTGTGAGGGACAGCGCTATGGCTACACCTTC,CASCEGQRYGYTF
TRBJ1-1,NA,TRBV27,TRBD1,14,TGTGCCAGCAGTCCATACAGGGGCGCGACTGAAGCTTTCTTT,CASSPYRGATEAFF
TRBJ1-5,once,TRBV27,NA,14,TGTGCCAGCAGTTTAAGGGCAGGGGATGGGCCCCAGCATTTT,CASSLRAGDGPQHF
TRBJ1-1,NA,TRBV27,NA,12,TGTGCCAGCAGTTTGTATGAGCAAGAAGCTTTCTTT,CASSLYEQEAFF
TRBJ2-7,NA,TRBV9,TRBD2,15,TGTGCCAGCAGCGCCAGCGGGGGGATAACCTACGAGCAGTACTTC,CASSASGGITYEQYF
TRBJ1-2,NA,TRBV5-6,NA,14,TGTGCCAGCAGGACAGACCGTCGTAACTATGGCTACACCTTC,CASRTDRRNYGYTF
TRBJ2-3,once,TRBV4-3,NA,15,TGCGCCAGCAGCCGCTTGACAAAATCCCCAGATACGCAGTATTTT,CASSRLTKSPDTQYF
TRBJ1-2,NA,TRBV9,NA,15,TGTGCCAGCAGCGATTCGGACAGCTCTAACTATGGCTACACCTTC,CASSDSDSSNYGYTF
TRBJ1-2,NA,TRBV29-1,TRBD1,16,TGCAGCGGGATGGCCCAGGGGGCAAGTCCAAACTATGGCTACACCTTC,CSGMAQGASPNYGYTF
TRBJ2-7,NA,TRBV29-1,NA,13,TGCAGCGTTCGGGCAGGAGGGTCCTACGAGCAGTACTTC,CSVRAGGSYEQYF